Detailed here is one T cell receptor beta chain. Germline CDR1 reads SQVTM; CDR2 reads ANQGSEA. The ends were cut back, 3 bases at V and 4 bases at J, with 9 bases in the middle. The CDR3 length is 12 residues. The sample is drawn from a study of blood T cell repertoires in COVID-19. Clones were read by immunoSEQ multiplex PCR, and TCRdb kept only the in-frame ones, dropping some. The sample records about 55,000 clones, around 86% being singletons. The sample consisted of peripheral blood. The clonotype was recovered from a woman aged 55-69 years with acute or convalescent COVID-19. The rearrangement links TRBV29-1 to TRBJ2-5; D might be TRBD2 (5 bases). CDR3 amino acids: CSVEEVGETQYF. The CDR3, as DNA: TGCAGCGTTGAGGAGGTGGGAGAGACCCAGTACTTC.